One and the same sample provided the 7 T cell receptor beta chains below, sequenced in a study of CD8+CD57+ T cells in acquired aplastic anemia. Patients who underwent sequencing had shown CD8+CD57+ cell expansion by flow cytometry. It was genomic DNA that served as the template for profiling TCR beta VDJ and CDR3. TCRdb re-called the reads through MiXCR, storing one row per CDR3 protein. The sample has approximately 220,000 distinct CDR3 sequences, roughly 53% seen once. Source material: sorted CD4+, CD8+, or CD8+CD57+ T cells (not recorded which) from PBMCs. The receptors come from a human donor with aplastic anemia.

CDR3: CSVGEDVYSGNTIYF. The DNA of the CDR3 is TGCAGCGTTGGGGAAGACGTATACTCTGGAAACACCATATATTTT. The rearrangement joins TRBV29-1 to TRBJ1-3; D remains unclear. Trimming took off 4 bases at V and 0 bases at J, with 13 bases between the two ends. CDR3 size: 15 residues. Germline lookup yields CDR1 SQVTM and CDR2 ANQGSEA.

This clonotype was observed a few times. The chain is built from TRBV28 and TRBJ1-4; a weak D match, TRBD1 (5 bases). With 4 bases removed from V and 7 bases from J, the gap between germline ends came to 10 bases. The CDR3 is made up of 13 amino acids. Germline V gene sequence: CDR1 MDHEN, CDR2 SYDVKM. The CDR3 nucleotides read TGTGCCAGCAGTTCCGGGGGGAGTGAAAAACTGTTTTTT. Its translation is CASSSGGSEKLFF.

V gene TRBV7-6 combines with J gene TRBJ1-1; possible D gene TRBD1, 5 bases. Germline V gene lookup returns CDR1 SGHVS and CDR2 FNYEAQ. The V end lost 2 bases, the J end lost 7 bases, and 17 bases lay between the germline ends. The CDR3 totals 15 residues. Here the CDR3 reads CASSLIPRDGGEAFF. CDR3 nucleotides: TGTGCCAGCAGCTTAATCCCCCGGGACGGCGGTGAAGCTTTCTTT.

This rearrangement joins TRBV2 to TRBJ2-4; D might be TRBD1 or TRBD2, each matching 5 bases. The germline V gene encodes CDR1 SNHLY and CDR2 FYNNEI. This CDR3 has 12 residues. The V gene lost 6 bases and the J gene lost 13 bases, with 16 bases spanning the gap. The CDR3 DNA sequence: TGTGCCAGCAGGTGGGACGGGAACGTCCAGTACTTC. Protein: CASRWDGNVQYF.

The chain carries TRBV2 and TRBJ2-7; the match to TRBD1 covers 11 bases. Looked up from germline, CDR1 is SNHLY and CDR2 is FYNNEI. This CDR3 is 14 amino acids long. Losses at the gene ends were 7 bases for V and 7 bases for J; bases not matched to a gene: 9. The CDR3 loop is CASMPGQGGEEQYF. The DNA of the CDR3 is TGTGCCAGCATGCCGGGACAGGGGGGGGAAGAGCAGTACTTC. Full variable domain (remainder filled in from reference TRBV2 and TRBJ2-7): EPEVTQTPSHQVTQMGQEVILRCVPISNHLYFYWYRQILGQKVEFLVSFYNNEISEKSEIFDDQFSVERPDGSNFTLKIRSTKLEDSAMYFCASMPGQGGEEQYFGPGTRLTVT.

This clonotype was recorded a few times. The gene calls are TRBV4-2 and TRBJ2-5, with D possibly TRBD1 on 6 matching bases. The CDR3 spans 15 residues. The V gene's germline CDR1 is LGHNA and CDR2 YNFKEQ. V gave up 0 bases and J gave up 2 bases, with 10 bases separating them. Here the CDR3 DNA reads TGTGCCAGCAGCCAAGAGAGGGGGTTACAAGAGACCCAGTACTTC. Translated, it gives CASSQERGLQETQYF.

To note about this clonotype: This may be a read error, as it is one base from a much larger clone. The J gene is TRBJ1-1, the V gene TRBV20-1, with D perhaps TRBD1 (5 bases). The CDR3 loop spans 11 amino acids. The germline CDR1 and CDR2 sequences are DFQATT and SNEGSKA (reference sequence). Here the CDR3 reads CSAPTGTGAFF. The CDR3 DNA follows: TGCAGTGCTCCGACGGGGACTGGAGCTTTCTTT.